The rows below give T cell receptor beta chains drawn from one sample of a study of T cell clonotyping in hematopoietic cell transplantation. Only in-frame clones appear in the TCRdb table, and some are missing; sequencing was by immunoSEQ multiplex PCR. The profile shows approximately 4,200 clones, 70% to 85% of them singletons. The input for sequencing was peripheral blood mononuclear cells, taken 100 days after allogeneic stem cell transplant. The receptor set was obtained from a male patient in his fifties or sixties who had an allogeneic stem cell transplant from an unrelated donor, so the T cells may come from the graft donor. Some clones in this sample may be carry-over from other donors' samples. Both conserved end residues are trimmed from each CDR3. Clone size, where shown, is once, few, many, or a class for clones that have expanded.

v_call: TRBV7-2; cdr3_length: 14; clone_size: .; cdr3_aa: ASSLDPSGSLNEQF
v_call: TRBV4-1; cdr3_length: 12; clone_size: large; cdr3_aa: ASSQDIGADTQY
v_call: TRBV29-1; cdr3_length: 11; clone_size: .; cdr3_aa: SVGSGEDGEQF
v_call: TRBV5-4; cdr3_length: 15; clone_size: few; cdr3_aa: ASSSARAGAYTGELF
v_call: TRBV15; cdr3_length: 13; clone_size: once; cdr3_aa: ATSRGTGGAETQY
v_call: TRBV29-1; cdr3_length: 13; clone_size: .; cdr3_aa: SVEDDRVPEETQY
v_call: TRBV5-1; cdr3_length: 12; clone_size: .; cdr3_aa: ASSPPGQSYEQY
v_call: TRBV7-2; cdr3_length: 11; clone_size: .; cdr3_aa: NQSGVSLDEQY
v_call: TRBV29-1; cdr3_length: 11; clone_size: few; cdr3_aa: SVHEGLGGEQY
v_call: TRBV30; cdr3_length: 13; clone_size: few; cdr3_aa: AWSVMLGNYDEQY
v_call: TRBV7-2; cdr3_length: 15; clone_size: .; cdr3_aa: ASSLATISSYNSPLH
v_call: TRBV7-9; cdr3_length: 14; clone_size: .; cdr3_aa: ASSLSLGRHSYEQY
v_call: TRBV14; cdr3_length: 13; clone_size: few; cdr3_aa: ASSRNRGPYNEQF
v_call: TRBV10-3; cdr3_length: 15; clone_size: .; cdr3_aa: ASSEGQSPYSNQPQH
v_call: TRBV6-6; cdr3_length: 13; clone_size: .; cdr3_aa: ASSYRGGTTDTQY
v_call: TRBV6-6; cdr3_length: 11; clone_size: .; cdr3_aa: ASSSSNTGELF
v_call: TRBV11-2; cdr3_length: 13; clone_size: once; cdr3_aa: ASSQGQGEGYEQY
v_call: TRBV11-2; cdr3_length: 13; clone_size: .; cdr3_aa: ASSLDTGRNEKLF
v_call: TRBV5-6; cdr3_length: 12; clone_size: .; cdr3_aa: ASSQQGTRYGYT
v_call: TRBV29-1; cdr3_length: 8; clone_size: few; cdr3_aa: SATGEAQY
v_call: TRBV4-1; cdr3_length: 13; clone_size: .; cdr3_aa: ASSPVGGANYGYT
v_call: TRBV25-1; cdr3_length: 11; clone_size: .; cdr3_aa: ASRQGINSPLH
v_call: TRBV5-6; cdr3_length: 11; clone_size: .; cdr3_aa: ASSVSPAREQY
v_call: TRBV6-5; cdr3_length: 13; clone_size: .; cdr3_aa: ASSPSTGRNSPLH
v_call: TRBV11-3; cdr3_length: 13; clone_size: .; cdr3_aa: ASSLDRVSKNIQY
v_call: TRBV28; cdr3_length: 13; clone_size: .; cdr3_aa: ASRLGGSLNTEAF